The 13 T cell receptor beta chains below come from one sample, sequenced in a study of molecular identifiers for immune sequencing clone quantification. TCRdb re-derived calls from the PCR reads in MiXCR, one entry per CDR3 protein. The sample includes over 550,000 distinct CDR3 sequences, 25% of them seen just once. The sequencing sample was made of naive CD8+ T cells from blood, with Jurkat cell RNA spiked in. Noted subset: FACS-sorted CD8+CD4-CCR7+CD45RA+ naive T cells. The receptors stem from a human donor in good health. Some libraries in this study had Jurkat cell RNA spiked in.

Worth noting for this clonotype: Possible read error: a much larger clone is one base away. The chain employs TRBV19 and TRBJ2-3; D gene unclear. The CDR3 length is 13 residues. CDR1 and CDR2 from the germline V gene are LNHDA and SQIVND (reference sequence). In nucleotides, the CDR3 is TGTGCCAGTAGCACCCTCGTCACAGATACGCGGTATTTT. Protein sequence: CASSTLVTDTRYF.

A few counts support this clonotype. This chain connects TRBV27 to TRBJ1-1; 7 bases are shared with TRBD1. Germline V lookup: CDR1 MNHEY, CDR2 SMNVEV (reference sequence). V dropped 5 bases and J dropped 2; count of bases not matched to a gene: 11. This CDR3 comprises 16 residues. CDR3 residues: CASSHHDRALNTEAFF. In DNA form, the CDR3 reads TGTGCCAGCAGTCACCACGACAGGGCCTTAAACACTGAAGCTTTCTTT.

The sample holds a few counts of this clonotype. The chain links TRBV24-1 to TRBJ2-1, with 11 bases that match TRBD2. The J segment lost 9 bases and the V segment lost 1 base, leaving 4 bases of the junction unmatched. There are 15 residues in the CDR3. CDR1 is KGHDR, CDR2 SFDVKD, per germline. The CDR3 DNA sequence: TGTGCCACCAGTGATTTTGGCGGGACTAGCGGTGAGCAGTTCTTC. It yields the protein CATSDFGGTSGEQFF.

Regarding this clonotype: A read error is possible here, since a much larger clone lies one base away. This sequence joins TRBV13 and TRBJ2-3, with D perhaps matching TRBD2 (6 bases). This CDR3 comprises 13 residues. Trimming shortened V by 10 bases and J by 4 bases, and 15 bases separated the two germline ends. CDR1 is PRHDT, CDR2 FYEKMQ, per germline (reference sequence). Written as DNA, the CDR3 is TGTGCCACCGGGACTGGAAACGCAGATACGCAGTATTTT. It translates to CATGTGNADTQYF.

This chain links TRBV30 with TRBJ1-1; a possible D gene is TRBD1 (5 bases). The CDR3 length is 14 residues. Germline values: CDR1 GTSNPN, CDR2 SVGIG (reference sequence). Trimming took 0 bases from V and 3 from J, leaving 11 bases between them. CDR3 DNA sequence: TGTGCCTGGAGTGTACTGGAGGGGTACACTGAAGCTTTCTTT. This gives the protein CAWSVLEGYTEAFF.

As concerns this clonotype: A clone one base away is much larger, so this may be a read error. The chain uses TRBV6-2 or TRBV6-3 and TRBJ2-2; 7 bases are a match to TRBD1. Germline CDR1 MNHEY, CDR2 SVGEGT. This CDR3 region has 17 residues. V dropped 8 bases and J dropped 1; count of bases not matched to a gene: 13. CDR3 loop: CASGRDSETQNTGELFF. CDR3 nucleotide sequence: TGTGCCAGCGGTCGGGACAGCGAAACTCAGAACACCGGGGAGCTGTTTTTT.

Notes on this clonotype: No conserved phenylalanine or tryptophan is present at the end of the CDR3, so a read error is the likely explanation. The DNA is omitted, as the CDR3 cannot be located on it reliably, and the CDR3 follows TCRdb's listing. This chain links TRBV11-2 with TRBJ2-1; TRBD2, as called in the table, went unchecked against the DNA. Both ends counted, the CDR3 spans 15 residues. The V gene's germline CDR1 is SGHAT and CDR2 FQNNGV. CDR3 protein: CASRRLAGGPGEQVS.

This clonotype occurred a few times. V and J are TRBV10-3 and TRBJ1-1; D is unclear. The V and J ends lost 2 bases and 3 bases respectively, with 1 base between them. The CDR3 is 11 amino acids. Germline loops: CDR1 ENHRY, CDR2 SYGVKD. CDR3 nucleotide sequence: TGTGCCATCAGTGAGCACACTGAAGCTTTCTTT. This translates into CAISEHTEAFF.

This clonotype was detected many times. The genes are TRBV30 and TRBJ1-1; D is ambiguous. CDR3 length: 12 residues. Germline V gene sequence: CDR1 GTSNPN, CDR2 SVGIG (reference sequence). The ends were cut back, 3 bases at V and 2 bases at J, with 7 bases in the middle. The CDR3 coding sequence is TGTGCCTGGAGCCACACTAACACTGAAGCTTTCTTT. Protein sequence: CAWSHTNTEAFF.

As regards this clonotype: One end of the junction varies from germline; a read error may be responsible. This chain uses TRBV9 with TRBJ2-3; tentative D call: TRBD1 (5 bases). This CDR3 is 11 amino acids long. The germline V gene has CDR1 SGDLS and CDR2 YYNGEE. The CDR3 nucleotides read TGTGCCAGCAGCGTCACAGGTACGCAGTATTTT. This codes for CASSVTGTQYF.

This clonotype has more than one count but fewer than ten. The conserved final phenylalanine or tryptophan is absent from the CDR3, which likely points to a read error. The chain couples TRBV6-2 or TRBV6-3 to TRBJ2-3; 12 nucleotides match TRBD1. The better agreement between TRBJ1-1 and the DNA end casts doubt on the J call. Germline V gene sequence: CDR1 MNHEY, CDR2 SVGEGT. CDR3 length equals 14 residues. The CDR3 coding sequence is TGTGCCAGCAGCCCACCGGGACAGGGGGCAGAAGCTTTCGTT. Translation: CASSPPGQGAEAFV.

Remarks on this clonotype: A clone one base away is much larger, so this may be a read error. Written as DNA, the CDR3 is TGTGCCAGCAAACCGCTTATATCAGATACGCAGTATTTT. Protein product: CASKPLISDTQYF. V usage is TRBV6-1 and J usage is TRBJ2-3, with D unresolved. V gave up 7 bases and J gave up 4 bases, with 12 bases separating them. The CDR3 length is 13 residues. From germline, CDR1 is MNHNS and CDR2 SASEGT.

The table lists this clonotype with many counts. The rearrangement uses TRBV19 and TRBJ1-5; D gene uncertain. V dropped 3 bases and J dropped 6 bases, with 9 bases sitting between them. The CDR3 is made up of 13 amino acids. From germline, CDR1 is LNHDA and CDR2 SQIVND (reference sequence). CDR3 in amino acids: CASSMLGFQPQHF. CDR3 nucleotide sequence: TGTGCCAGTAGTATGTTGGGGTTTCAGCCCCAGCATTTT.